The 30 T cell receptor beta chains presented below share a single source sample, sequenced in a study of T cells in narcolepsy. The table came from immunoSEQ multiplex PCR; TCRdb's copy has only in-frame clones and leaves some out. The repertoire includes around 24,000 clones, approximately 84% of them detected once, and approximately 1.4% sits in the top ten. Sequencing used CD45RA- memory CD4+ T cells from PBMCs. The receptors were sampled from a human donor with narcolepsy.

This clone was seen a single time. The chain couples TRBV7-6 to TRBJ2-7; TRBD1 matches 11 bases. CDR3 length equals 15 residues. Trimming removed 0 bases from V and 3 bases from J; junction bases left unmatched: 1. Germline V CDR1 and CDR2: SGHVS, FNYEAQ. CDR3 region: CASSLAGTGGYEQYF. In DNA, the CDR3 is TGTGCCAGCAGCTTAGCAGGGACAGGGGGCTACGAGCAGTACTTC. The full variable domain, completed using reference TRBV7-6 and TRBJ2-7, is GAGVSQSPRYKVTKRGQDVALRCDPISGHVSLYWYRQALGQGPEFLTYFNYEAQQDKSGLPNDRFSAERPEGSISTLTIQRTEQRDSAMYRCASSLAGTGGYEQYFGPGTRLTVT.

The V call is TRBV5-1, the J call TRBJ2-3, with 7 bases identical to TRBD2. The CDR3 spans 15 residues. From germline, CDR1 is SGHRS and CDR2 YFSETQ. After removal of 3 bases from V and 2 bases from J, the junction contained 6 bases not matched to a gene. CDR3 nucleotide sequence: TGCGCCAGCAGCTACCTAGCGGAGACCACAGATACGCAGTATTTT. Its protein product is CASSYLAETTDTQYF. The full variable domain, rest sourced from reference TRBV5-1 and TRBJ2-3, is KAGVTQTPRYLIKTRGQQVTLSCSPISGHRSVSWYQQTPGQGLQFLFEYFSETQRNKGNFPGRFSGRQFSNSRSEMNVSTLELGDSALYLCASSYLAETTDTQYFGPGTRLTVL.

This clone is a singleton in its sample. The genes are TRBV6-1 and TRBJ1-1; TRBD1 is a possible D gene (6 bases). Trimming removed 10 bases from V and 5 bases from J, with 20 bases in between. The CDR3 is 14 amino acids. Germline V gene lookup returns CDR1 MNHNS and CDR2 SASEGT. CDR3 loop: CAIWERGFRTEAFF. The CDR3 DNA reads as TGTGCCATCTGGGAGAGGGGGTTCAGGACTGAAGCTTTCTTT.

The sample holds one count of this clone. The chain has TRBV19 and TRBJ2-1; TRBD1 is a possible D gene (5 bases). Germline-derived CDR1 and CDR2 are LNHDA and SQIVND (reference sequence). The length of the CDR3 is 16 residues. Trimming took 6 bases from V and 4 from J, leaving 19 bases between them. CDR3 in amino acids: CASSPLGAPRYNEQFF. Here the CDR3 DNA reads TGTGCCAGTAGCCCCTTAGGGGCCCCCCGTTACAATGAGCAGTTCTTC.

Concerning this clone itself: Other nucleotide sequences in the sample specify the same CDR3. The rearrangement joins TRBV7-6 to TRBJ2-1; possibly TRBD2 for D (5 bases). The CDR3 consists of 20 residues. The germline V gene has CDR1 SGHVS and CDR2 FNYEAQ. The V end lost 5 bases, the J end lost 2 bases, and 28 bases lay between the germline ends. The CDR3 sequence: CASSRQPAGVSVPPYNEQFF. The CDR3 nucleotides are TGTGCCAGCAGCCGTCAACCCGCGGGCGTCTCGGTTCCGCCCTACAATGAGCAGTTCTTC. Full variable domain (rest looked up from reference TRBV7-6 and TRBJ2-1): GAGVSQSPRYKVTKRGQDVALRCDPISGHVSLYWYRQALGQGPEFLTYFNYEAQQDKSGLPNDRFSAERPEGSISTLTIQRTEQRDSAMYRCASSRQPAGVSVPPYNEQFFGPGTRLTVL.

The chain carries TRBV6-6 and TRBJ1-2; no firm D call. Trimming stripped 2 bases from V and 4 bases from J, with 14 bases between. The CDR3 is 15 residues long. Germline V gene data show CDR1 as MNHNY and CDR2 as SVGAGI (reference sequence). The CDR3 loop is CASSYTQDDTYGYTF. CDR3 nucleotides: TGTGCCAGCAGTTACACCCAGGACGATACCTATGGCTACACCTTC.

This chain connects TRBV6-5 to TRBJ2-7; maybe TRBD1 (6 bases). Looked up from germline, CDR1 is MNHEY and CDR2 is SVGAGI. Trimming took 5 bases from V and 7 from J, leaving 9 bases between them. The CDR3 extends over 11 amino acids. In nucleotides, the CDR3 is TGTGCCAGCAGTACGAGGGGGGAGCAGTACTTC. Translating gives CASSTRGEQYF.

This sequence joins TRBV5-6 and TRBJ1-1; no clear D. Germline assignment: CDR1 SGHDT and CDR2 YYEEEE. V lost 1 base, J lost 4 bases, and 8 bases lay in between. The CDR3 is made up of 13 amino acids. CDR3 amino acids: CASSLKGLTEAFF. The CDR3 DNA reads as TGTGCCAGCAGCTTGAAAGGCCTCACTGAAGCTTTCTTT.

The genes are TRBV6-5 and TRBJ2-1, with D perhaps matching TRBD2 (6 bases). V lost 6 bases and J 0 bases, leaving 12 bases between the germline ends. CDR3 size: 15 residues. The germline V gene encodes CDR1 MNHEY and CDR2 SVGAGI. CDR3 protein: CASRNSGSSYNEQFF. DNA for the CDR3: TGTGCCAGCAGGAATAGCGGAAGCTCCTACAATGAGCAGTTCTTC.

The table lists this clone with a few counts. This rearrangement joins TRBV6-6 to TRBJ2-7; D is possibly TRBD2 (6 bases). Trimming removed 10 bases at V and 7 bases at J, with 23 bases between. CDR3 length equals 14 residues. The germline V gene encodes CDR1 MNHNY and CDR2 SVGAGI (reference sequence). In nucleotides, the CDR3 is TGTGCCACGGGACGACCGGGAGATGTGGGGGAGCAGTACTTC. Its protein product is CATGRPGDVGEQYF.

The V gene is TRBV7-2, the J gene TRBJ2-3; D is undetermined. The CDR3 has 12 amino acids. From germline, CDR1 is SGHTA and CDR2 FQGNSA. V dropped 1 base and J dropped 11 bases, with 10 bases sitting between them. The CDR3 bases are TGTGCCAGCAGCTTAGATCGGCTCGGGCAGTATTTT. This translates into CASSLDRLGQYF.

The V call is TRBV28, the J call TRBJ2-1; 7 bases agree with TRBD2. V was pared by 7 bases and J by 16 bases, with 10 bases of the junction left unmatched. Germline V gives CDR1 MDHEN, CDR2 SYDVKM. CDR3 length equals 11 residues. CDR3 region: CASTSGPTRFF. DNA of the CDR3: TGTGCCAGCACTAGCGGTCCCACCCGTTTCTTC.

This chain links TRBV19 with TRBJ2-2, with 10 bases identical to TRBD2. After removal of 5 bases from V and 8 bases from J, the junction contained 8 bases not matched to a gene. Germline V lookup: CDR1 LNHDA, CDR2 SQIVND (reference sequence). CDR3 length: 15 residues. CDR3 bases: TGTGCCAGTAGTTGGGCTAGCGGGAGAACGGGGGAGCTGTTTTTT. Translating gives CASSWASGRTGELFF.

The chain carries TRBV2 and TRBJ1-1; no definite D call. The germline V and J ends were trimmed by 5 bases and 11 bases, with 12 bases remaining between them. The CDR3 spans 11 residues. CDR1 and CDR2 (germline): SNHLY, FYNNEI. DNA of the CDR3: TGTGCCAGCAGTCAAGAGGCGGCGGCTTTCTTT. It specifies CASSQEAAAFF.

The rearrangement uses TRBV4-3 and TRBJ2-3; 9 bases line up with TRBD2. The trim removed 0 bases at V and 2 bases at J, leaving 9 bases unmatched. The CDR3 totals 18 residues. Looked up from germline, CDR1 is LGHNA and CDR2 is YSLEER. The CDR3 DNA reads as TGCGCCAGCAGCCAAGATTATGGTCTAGCGGGACTCACAGATACGCAGTATTTT. It yields the protein CASSQDYGLAGLTDTQYF.

CDR3 region: CASSVPGGANEQFF. CDR3 DNA: TGTGCCAGCAGTGTACCAGGGGGAGCGAATGAGCAGTTCTTC. This chain uses TRBV2 with TRBJ2-1; the match to TRBD1 covers 7 bases. The CDR3 contains 14 residues. The germline V gene has CDR1 SNHLY and CDR2 FYNNEI. Trimming removed 4 bases from V and 7 bases from J; junction bases left unmatched: 7. Looking up the rest from reference TRBV2 and TRBJ2-1 gives the full variable domain: EPEVTQTPSHQVTQMGQEVILRCVPISNHLYFYWYRQILGQKVEFLVSFYNNEISEKSEIFDDQFSVERPDGSNFTLKIRSTKLEDSAMYFCASSVPGGANEQFFGPGTRLTVL.

The genes are TRBV5-6 and TRBJ2-1; TRBD1 matches 12 bases. Germline CDR1 reads SGHDT; CDR2 reads YYEEEE. This CDR3 contains 13 residues. The CDR3 here is CATGTGGFNEQFF. The DNA of the CDR3 is TGTGCAACCGGGACAGGGGGCTTCAATGAGCAGTTCTTC.

With regard to this clone: Different DNA sequences within this sample yield the same CDR3. The chain is built from TRBV13 and TRBJ1-5; possibly TRBD1 for D (6 bases). Between the trimmed V and J ends, which lost 3 bases and 4 bases, there was a span of 10 bases. This CDR3 has 14 amino acids. Germline CDR1 reads PRHDT; CDR2 reads FYEKMQ (reference sequence). The CDR3, as DNA: TGTGCCAGCAGCTTGGGACACAATAATCAGCCCCAGCATTTT. Its translation: CASSLGHNNQPQHF.

This chain uses TRBV5-8 with TRBJ2-3; 13 bases fit TRBD2. From germline, CDR1 is SGHTS and CDR2 YDEGEE. Germline trimming cut 3 bases from V and 5 bases from J; bases unmatched to any gene: 6. CDR3 size: 16 residues. The CDR3 spells CASSSGTSGTGDTQYF. CDR3 DNA sequence: TGTGCCAGCAGCTCCGGGACTAGCGGGACTGGAGATACGCAGTATTTT.

The V call is TRBV19, the J call TRBJ2-7, with a tentative D call TRBD1 (5 bases). This CDR3 is 12 amino acids long. With 4 bases removed from V and 3 bases from J, the gap between germline ends came to 7 bases. CDR1 is LNHDA and CDR2 is SQIVND in the germline V gene (reference sequence). The CDR3 loop reads CASSRDSYEQYF. The CDR3 region has the DNA TGTGCCAGTAGTAGAGACAGCTACGAGCAGTACTTC.

This rearrangement joins TRBV11-2 to TRBJ1-1; maybe TRBD1 (5 bases). The CDR3 loop spans 13 amino acids. Germline CDR1 and CDR2: SGHAT and FQNNGV. V was pared by 4 bases and J by 5 bases, with 11 bases between. The CDR3 loop reads CASSWNGQTEAFF. The DNA for the CDR3 is TGTGCCAGCAGCTGGAACGGACAAACTGAAGCTTTCTTT.

The V and J genes are TRBV5-1 and TRBJ2-1, with 7 positions matching TRBD1. The CDR3 is 15 amino acids. Germline V gives CDR1 SGHRS, CDR2 YFSETQ. Trimming took 2 bases from V and 3 from J; bases not matched to a gene: 5. Written as DNA, the CDR3 is TGCGCCAGCAGCTTCGGGGACAGAAACTACAATGAGCAGTTCTTC. This gives the protein CASSFGDRNYNEQFF.

This clone occurred once. The chain links TRBV4-3 to TRBJ2-5; 12 nucleotides align to TRBD2. The CDR3 runs 18 residues. V trimming: 1 base; J trimming: 1 base; junction bases outside the gene matches: 7. Germline V gives CDR1 LGHNA, CDR2 YSLEER. The CDR3 DNA reads TGCGCCAGCAGCCAAGGCCCAGGACTAGCGGGATTCCAAGAGACCCAGTACTTC. It translates to CASSQGPGLAGFQETQYF.

This clone was picked up one time. The CDR3 reads CASSQEKRAGGGGSYNEQFF. For the CDR3, the DNA is TGCGCCAGCAGCCAAGAGAAAAGGGCGGGAGGAGGGGGTTCCTACAATGAGCAGTTCTTC. V usage is TRBV4-1 and J usage is TRBJ2-1, with 8 bases that match TRBD2. V lost 0 bases to trimming and J lost 1 base; unmatched junction nucleotides: 14. This CDR3 spans 20 amino acids. Per germline, CDR1 MGHRA and CDR2 YSYEKL.

V and J are TRBV19 and TRBJ2-1; 11 bases are a match to TRBD2. With V trimmed by 7 bases and J by 10 bases, 6 bases remained unmatched. The CDR3 is 13 amino acids. The germline CDR1 and CDR2 sequences are LNHDA and SQIVND (reference sequence). CDR3: CASKETSGIEQFF. In nucleotides, the CDR3 is TGTGCCAGTAAGGAGACTAGCGGGATCGAGCAGTTCTTC.

The CDR3 bases are TGTGCCAGCAGCTTTTGGGTAGGTGAAGCTTTCTTT. Translating it yields CASSFWVGEAFF. This rearrangement joins TRBV7-9 to TRBJ1-1; D ambiguous. Germline V gives CDR1 SEHNR, CDR2 FQNEAQ (reference sequence). The CDR3 contains 12 residues. The V end was cut by 3 bases, the J end by 7 bases, with 9 bases between.

A remark on this clone: This sample includes further DNA sequences coding for the same CDR3. This sequence joins TRBV19 and TRBJ2-1; D gene ambiguous. CDR3 length equals 15 residues. V was clipped by 7 bases and J by 0 bases, with 13 bases between them. CDR1 is LNHDA, CDR2 SQIVND, per germline (reference sequence). CDR3 sequence (DNA): TGTGCCAGTAAACCGGACCGGAGCTCCTACAATGAGCAGTTCTTC. Translated, it gives CASKPDRSSYNEQFF.

There are a few counts of this clone. One end of the junction does not line up with germline, which may come from a read error. The rearrangement links TRBV7-7 to TRBJ2-1; D possibly corresponds to TRBD2 (6 bases). Germline-derived CDR1 and CDR2 are SSHAT and FNYEAQ (reference sequence). This CDR3 has 16 amino acids. The CDR3 here is CASSPWGLVKYNEQFF. The CDR3 DNA follows: TGTGCTAGCAGCCCCTGGGGACTGGTGAAATACAATGAGCAGTTCTTC.

This rearrangement joins TRBV10-2 to TRBJ2-1; 10 positions match TRBD2. The CDR3 is 15 amino acids. The V segment lost 4 bases and the J segment 3 bases; nucleotides outside the gene matches: 3. CDR1 WSHSY and CDR2 SAAADI come from the germline V gene. CDR3 region: CASSVAGGNYNEQFF. The CDR3 DNA reads as TGCGCCAGCAGTGTAGCGGGAGGTAACTACAATGAGCAGTTCTTC.

This clone has only a few counts. This CDR3 reads CASKDRGETQYF. DNA of the CDR3: TGTGCCAGCAAGGACAGGGGAGAGACCCAGTACTTC. This chain joins TRBV7-2 and TRBJ2-5; 9 nucleotides agree with TRBD1. Germline CDR1 reads SGHTA; CDR2 reads FQGNSA. The V segment lost 7 bases and the J segment 4 bases; nucleotides outside the gene matches: 1. CDR3 length: 12 amino acids. Variable domain in full (rest from reference TRBV7-2 and TRBJ2-5): GAGVSQSPSNKVTEKGKDVELRCDPISGHTALYWYRQSLGQGLEFLIYFQGNSAPDKSGLPSDRFSAERTGGSVSTLTIQRTQQEDSAVYLCASKDRGETQYFGPGTRLLVL.